This TCR beta chain was sequenced during a study of T cells in Graves' hyperthyroidism and ophthalmopathy. This clonotype showed up just a few times. The hyperthyroidism was newly diagnosed and had lasted under 2 months; the patients were aged 18 to 65. Diagnostic assessment was based on clinical symptoms, serum thyroxine and TRAb, thyroid ultrasound and orbital computed tomography. Looked up from germline, CDR1 is LGHDT and CDR2 is YNNKEL (reference sequence). The CDR3 spans 14 residues. V was trimmed by 4 bases and J by 7 bases, leaving 16 bases between them. From RNA transcripts, TCR beta CDR3 regions were amplified. The TCR CDR3 was amplified in a first-round RT-PCR using the HTBI primer set. TCRdb re-analysed the multiplex PCR reads in MiXCR, keeping a single row per CDR3 protein. The sample gives some 350,000 distinct CDR3 sequences, about 20% of which show up once; 3.7% is in the top ten.

The sample taken for sequencing was blood. This TCR came from a woman aged 18-29 years with Graves' hyperthyroidism. J is TRBJ1-1 and V is TRBV3-1; D ambiguous. The CDR3 nucleotides are TGTGCCAGCAGCCTCTTGGGCGTACACAGTGAAGCTTTCTTT. Residues: CASSLLGVHSEAFF.